The following is a TCR beta chain sequence with its context. The entry originates in a study of blood T cell repertoires in COVID-19. Some clones are missing from TCRdb's copy, which holds only in-frame ones; the method was immunoSEQ multiplex PCR. In the table there are under 200,000 clones, over 80% of which are singletons. CDR3 size: 15 residues. The germline V and J ends were trimmed by 5 bases and 4 bases, with 18 bases remaining between them. Germline values: CDR1 SGHTA, CDR2 FQGNSA. The chain links TRBV7-2 to TRBJ2-7, with D possibly matching TRBD1 (7 bases). This TCR derives from a woman in her sixties or seventies who had recovered from COVID-19. The source material was PBMCs or T cells enriched from blood (not recorded which). The CDR3 nucleotides read TGTGCCAGCAGCCCCCAGGGGGGTCTGGATTACGAGCAGTACTTC. This encodes CASSPQGGLDYEQYF. The full variable domain, its missing parts supplied by reference TRBV7-2 and TRBJ2-7, is GAGVSQSPSNKVTEKGKDVELRCDPISGHTALYWYRQSLGQGLEFLIYFQGNSAPDKSGLPSDRFSAERTGGSVSTLTIQRTQQEDSAVYLCASSPQGGLDYEQYFGPGTRLTVT.